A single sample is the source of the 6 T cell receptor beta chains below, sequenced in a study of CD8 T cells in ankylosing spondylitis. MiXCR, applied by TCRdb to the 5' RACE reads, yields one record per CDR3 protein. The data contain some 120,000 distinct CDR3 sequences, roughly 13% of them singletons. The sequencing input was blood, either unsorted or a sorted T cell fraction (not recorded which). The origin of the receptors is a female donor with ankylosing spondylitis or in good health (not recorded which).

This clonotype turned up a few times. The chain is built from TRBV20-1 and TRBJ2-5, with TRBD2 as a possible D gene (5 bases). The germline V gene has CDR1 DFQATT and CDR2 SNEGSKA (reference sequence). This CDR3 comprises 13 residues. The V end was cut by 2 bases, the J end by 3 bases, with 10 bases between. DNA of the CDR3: TGCAGTGCTAGATCGGGGTCGGAAGAGACCCAGTACTTC. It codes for CSARSGSEETQYF.

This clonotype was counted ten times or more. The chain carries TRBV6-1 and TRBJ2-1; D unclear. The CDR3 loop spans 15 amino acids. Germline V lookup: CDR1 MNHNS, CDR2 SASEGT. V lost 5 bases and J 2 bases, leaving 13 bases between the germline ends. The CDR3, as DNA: TGTGCCAGCAGTCGCCTTGCTAGTGCCTACAATGAGCAGTTCTTC. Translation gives CASSRLASAYNEQFF.

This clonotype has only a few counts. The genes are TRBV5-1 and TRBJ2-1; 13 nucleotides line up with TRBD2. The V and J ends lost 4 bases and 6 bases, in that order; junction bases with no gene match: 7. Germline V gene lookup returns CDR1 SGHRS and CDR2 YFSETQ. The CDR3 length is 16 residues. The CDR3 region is CASSPQGLAGVNEQFF. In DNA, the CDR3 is TGCGCCAGCAGCCCCCAAGGACTAGCGGGAGTCAATGAGCAGTTCTTC. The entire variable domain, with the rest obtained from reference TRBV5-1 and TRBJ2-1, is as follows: KAGVTQTPRYLIKTRGQQVTLSCSPISGHRSVSWYQQTPGQGLQFLFEYFSETQRNKGNFPGRFSGRQFSNSRSEMNVSTLELGDSALYLCASSPQGLAGVNEQFFGPGTRLTVL.

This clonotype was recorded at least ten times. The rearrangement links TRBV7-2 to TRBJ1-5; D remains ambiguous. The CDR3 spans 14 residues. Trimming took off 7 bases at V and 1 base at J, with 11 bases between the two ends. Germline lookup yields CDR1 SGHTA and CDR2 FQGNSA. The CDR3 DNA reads TGTGCCAGCAACGAGGGTCGAAGCAATCAGCCCCAGCATTTT. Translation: CASNEGRSNQPQHF.

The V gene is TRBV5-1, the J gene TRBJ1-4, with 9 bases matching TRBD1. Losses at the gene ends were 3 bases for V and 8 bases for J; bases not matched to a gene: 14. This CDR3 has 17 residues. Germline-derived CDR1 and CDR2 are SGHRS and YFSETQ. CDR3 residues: CASSSVPGQGRREKLFF. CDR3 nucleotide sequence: TGCGCCAGCAGCTCCGTCCCGGGACAGGGACGAAGGGAAAAACTGTTTTTT.

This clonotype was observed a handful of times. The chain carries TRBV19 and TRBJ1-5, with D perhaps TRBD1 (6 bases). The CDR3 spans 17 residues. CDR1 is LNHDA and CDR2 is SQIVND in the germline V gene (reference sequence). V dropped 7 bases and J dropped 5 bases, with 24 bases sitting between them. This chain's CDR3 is CASIVGPGGARDQPQHF. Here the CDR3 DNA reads TGTGCCAGTATTGTAGGTCCTGGGGGGGCCAGGGATCAGCCCCAGCATTTT.